This record concerns one TCR beta chain sequence. The antigen remains undetermined. MiXCR, run by TCRdb on the PCR reads, gives a single entry per CDR3 protein. The sample has approximately 550,000 distinct CDR3 sequences, around 21% seen once. Naive CD8 T cells underwent sorting with the CD8+CD4-CCR7+CD45RA+ definition. The sample comes from a study of molecular identifiers for immune sequencing clone quantification. On the study more broadly: With replicates, the RNA of roughly 21,000 or 96,000 naive CD8 cells was split five ways and four were sequenced. Study-wide findings and caveats: Clones that exceeded 20 RNA copies held over 99% of effector molecules, yet under 1% in naive cells. Shared barcodes on identical TCR molecules could underestimate the sizes of highly expanded clones.

The receptor's source is a human donor in good health. Some libraries in this study had Jurkat cell RNA spiked in. Sequencing was done on a sample of naive CD8+ T cells from blood, with Jurkat cell RNA spiked in. Subset reported: FACS-sorted CD8+CD4-CCR7+CD45RA+ naive T cells.

As DNA, the CDR3 is TGTGCCAGTAGTATCCCCGGGACAGGCTACCAAGAGACCCAGTACTTC. Amino acids: CASSIPGTGYQETQYF. The rearrangement joins TRBV19 to TRBJ2-5, with TRBD1 matching over 8 bases. V lost 3 bases to trimming and J lost 0 bases; unmatched junction nucleotides: 6. The CDR3 runs 16 residues. Germline loops: CDR1 LNHDA, CDR2 SQIVND (reference sequence).